This TCR beta chain stems from a study of T-cell memory formation after mild COVID-19. Study as a whole: TCR clusters showed largely donor specificity.

Comments on this clonotype: Antigen: not known.

Points from the study as a whole: Contracting clones from day 15 to 85 showed balanced CD4/CD8; later expanders favored CD4+.

Each CDR3 protein gets one entry after TCRdb re-called the 5' RACE reads with MiXCR. The sample lists about 410,000 distinct CDR3 sequences, over 15% seen once, with roughly 21% in the top ten. V lost 4 bases and J lost 4, with 11 bases in between. CDR1 is SGHRS, CDR2 YFSETQ, per germline. The CDR3 is 13 amino acids. The chain recombines TRBV5-1 with TRBJ2-5; D not resolved. Sequenced: PBMCs or a T cell subset sorted from them (not recorded which). The source of this sequence is a man aged 18 to 30 who had mild COVID-19 (a few samples of this study predate the infection). Cell type and time point are not known. In nucleotides, the CDR3 is TGCGCCAGCAGCGCCCCCGGACCAGAGACCCAGTACTTC. This encodes CASSAPGPETQYF.